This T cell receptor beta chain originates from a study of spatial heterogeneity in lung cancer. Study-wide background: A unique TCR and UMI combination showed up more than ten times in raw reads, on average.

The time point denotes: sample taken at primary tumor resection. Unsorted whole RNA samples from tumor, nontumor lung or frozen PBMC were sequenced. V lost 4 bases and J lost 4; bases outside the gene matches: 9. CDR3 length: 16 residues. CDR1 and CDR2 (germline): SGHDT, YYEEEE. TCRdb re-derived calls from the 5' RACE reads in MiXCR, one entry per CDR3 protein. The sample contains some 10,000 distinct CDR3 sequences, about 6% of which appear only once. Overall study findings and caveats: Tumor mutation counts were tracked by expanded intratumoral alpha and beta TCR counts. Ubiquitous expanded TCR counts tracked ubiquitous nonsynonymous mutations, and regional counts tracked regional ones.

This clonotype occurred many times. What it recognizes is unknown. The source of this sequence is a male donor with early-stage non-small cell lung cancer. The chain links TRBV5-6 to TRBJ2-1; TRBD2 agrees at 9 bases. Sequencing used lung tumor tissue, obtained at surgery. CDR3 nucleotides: TGTGCCAGCAGCCCAGAGGGCGGGGGGGGATACAATGAGCAGTTCTTC. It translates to CASSPEGGGGYNEQFF.